Listed below are T cell receptor beta chains from one sample, sequenced in a study of blood T cell repertoires in COVID-19. Clones were read by immunoSEQ multiplex PCR, and TCRdb kept only the in-frame ones, dropping some. Of about 280,000 clones in the sample, about nine tenths were seen once. Sequencing was carried out using peripheral blood. These receptors came from a middle-aged man with acute or convalescent COVID-19. CDR3s include the opening cysteine and the closing phenylalanine or tryptophan. The order of the fields is V gene, D gene, J gene, clone size, CDR3 DNA, CDR3 protein. A D gene is named only where the DNA matches it firmly. Only some rows state a clone size, as once, few, many or a class for expanded clones.

v_call: TRBV6-2/TRBV6-3
d_call: TRBD2
j_call: TRBJ2-1
clone_size: NA
cdr3_nt: TGTGCCAGCAGTTGGGGACTAGCGGGGACGCAGTTCTTC
cdr3_aa: CASSWGLAGTQFF

v_call: TRBV5-1
d_call: NA
j_call: TRBJ1-2
clone_size: NA
cdr3_nt: TGCGCCAGCAGCTTGATTGGCAGGTCGACTAACTATGGCTACACCTTC
cdr3_aa: CASSLIGRSTNYGYTF

v_call: TRBV5-5
d_call: NA
j_call: TRBJ1-1
clone_size: few
cdr3_nt: TGTGCCAGCAGCTTGAAGTGGGGCAGGGATAATGCTGAAGCTTTCTTT
cdr3_aa: CASSLKWGRDNAEAFF

v_call: TRBV2
d_call: NA
j_call: TRBJ1-3
clone_size: NA
cdr3_nt: TGTGCCAGCAGTGAGACCCACGGGGGAAACACCATATATTTT
cdr3_aa: CASSETHGGNTIYF

v_call: TRBV4-1
d_call: NA
j_call: TRBJ1-6
clone_size: once
cdr3_nt: TGCGCCAGCAGCCAAGATATAGAGAGTCCCTATAATTCACCCCTCCACTTT
cdr3_aa: CASSQDIESPYNSPLHF

v_call: TRBV3-1/TRBV3-2
d_call: TRBD2
j_call: TRBJ2-3
clone_size: NA
cdr3_nt: TGTGCCAGCAGCCCCCGAGGAGCGGGGAGCACAGATACGCAGTATTTT
cdr3_aa: CASSPRGAGSTDTQYF

v_call: TRBV6-6
d_call: TRBD1
j_call: TRBJ1-2
clone_size: NA
cdr3_nt: TGTGCCAGCAGTTACTCTACAGGGGTAGACTATGGCTACACCTTC
cdr3_aa: CASSYSTGVDYGYTF

v_call: TRBV5-1
d_call: NA
j_call: TRBJ2-2
clone_size: few
cdr3_nt: TGCGCCAGCAGAGAAGGATCCAGGGAGAACACCGGGGAGCTGTTTTTT
cdr3_aa: CASREGSRENTGELFF

v_call: TRBV4-1
d_call: NA
j_call: TRBJ2-3
clone_size: once
cdr3_nt: TGCGCCAGCAGCCAAGCGGGCACAGATACGCAGTATTTT
cdr3_aa: CASSQAGTDTQYF

v_call: TRBV5-1
d_call: TRBD1
j_call: TRBJ1-6
clone_size: NA
cdr3_nt: TGCGCCAGCAGGGGGACGGGACAGGTCAGCTCACCCCTCCACTTT
cdr3_aa: CASRGTGQVSSPLHF

v_call: TRBV2
d_call: NA
j_call: TRBJ1-1
clone_size: NA
cdr3_nt: TGTGCCAGCGGGGGGGGGACAAGGAACACTGAAGCTTTCTTT
cdr3_aa: CASGGGTRNTEAFF

v_call: TRBV12-5
d_call: NA
j_call: TRBJ1-2
clone_size: few
cdr3_nt: TGTGCTAGTGGTTTAGGTTGGGCGGGCTATGGCTACACCTTC
cdr3_aa: CASGLGWAGYGYTF

v_call: TRBV6-5
d_call: NA
j_call: TRBJ2-2
clone_size: NA
cdr3_nt: TGTGCCAGCAGTTTGGACCGGGGGAACACCGGGGAGCTGTTTTTT
cdr3_aa: CASSLDRGNTGELFF

v_call: TRBV20-1
d_call: NA
j_call: TRBJ1-1
clone_size: NA
cdr3_nt: TGCAGTGCTAGTCCCCTTGACAGACCTAACACTGAAGCTTTCTTT
cdr3_aa: CSASPLDRPNTEAFF

v_call: TRBV9
d_call: NA
j_call: TRBJ1-4
clone_size: NA
cdr3_nt: TGTGCCAGCAGCGATCGTAGCGGGGGAAGCGAAAAACTGTTTTTT
cdr3_aa: CASSDRSGGSEKLFF

v_call: TRBV5-4
d_call: NA
j_call: TRBJ2-5
clone_size: NA
cdr3_nt: TGTGCCAGCAGCATACCGCGGCCCGGAGGTATAGAGACCCAGTACTTC
cdr3_aa: CASSIPRPGGIETQYF

v_call: TRBV5-1
d_call: TRBD2
j_call: TRBJ2-2
clone_size: NA
cdr3_nt: TGCGCCAGCGCCACAGAGCCCCCTCCGGGGGGCGGGGAGCTGTTTTTT
cdr3_aa: CASATEPPPGGGELFF

v_call: TRBV11-2
d_call: TRBD2
j_call: TRBJ2-7
clone_size: NA
cdr3_nt: TGTGCCAGCAGCTCCCTAGCGGGGGGAAACGAGCAGTACTTC
cdr3_aa: CASSSLAGGNEQYF

v_call: TRBV4-1
d_call: NA
j_call: TRBJ2-7
clone_size: NA
cdr3_nt: TGCGCCAGCAGGTCGGCGGGAAGGTACGAGCAGTACTTC
cdr3_aa: CASRSAGRYEQYF

v_call: TRBV10-3
d_call: NA
j_call: TRBJ2-5
clone_size: NA
cdr3_nt: TGTGCCATCAGTGGGACTATCTGGGAGACCCAGTACTTC
cdr3_aa: CAISGTIWETQYF

v_call: TRBV9
d_call: TRBD1
j_call: TRBJ1-4
clone_size: once
cdr3_nt: TGTGCCAGCAGCGGGGGGGACAGATCTATTGGACCTAATGAAAAACTGTTTTTT
cdr3_aa: CASSGGDRSIGPNEKLFF

v_call: TRBV5-8
d_call: TRBD1
j_call: TRBJ2-1
clone_size: NA
cdr3_nt: TGTGCCAGCAGCTCGGACGGGACAGTATACAATGAGCAGTTCTTC
cdr3_aa: CASSSDGTVYNEQFF

v_call: TRBV5-1
d_call: TRBD1
j_call: TRBJ2-6
clone_size: NA
cdr3_nt: TGCGCCAGCCACCGGGACAGGATTACTGGGGCCAACGTCCTGACTTTC
cdr3_aa: CASHRDRITGANVLTF

v_call: TRBV5-4
d_call: TRBD1
j_call: TRBJ2-5
clone_size: NA
cdr3_nt: TGTGCCAGCAGCACGAAGCCGGACAGGGGCTCCGGGGAGACCCAGTACTTC
cdr3_aa: CASSTKPDRGSGETQYF

v_call: TRBV5-8
d_call: TRBD2
j_call: TRBJ2-1
clone_size: NA
cdr3_nt: TGTGCCAGCCCAGCTTGGGAGCAGCGGGGGGATGATGAGCAGTTCTTC
cdr3_aa: CASPAWEQRGDDEQFF

v_call: TRBV10-3
d_call: NA
j_call: TRBJ1-2
clone_size: NA
cdr3_nt: TGTGCCATCAGTCTGGGACACCGTAACTATGGCTACACCTTC
cdr3_aa: CAISLGHRNYGYTF

v_call: TRBV9
d_call: NA
j_call: TRBJ2-3
clone_size: NA
cdr3_nt: TGTGCCAGCAGCGGACGGGAGACAGATACGCAGTATTTT
cdr3_aa: CASSGRETDTQYF

v_call: TRBV6-1
d_call: NA
j_call: TRBJ1-2
clone_size: NA
cdr3_nt: TGTGCCAGCAGTGAAGAAGTGGCCTACACCTTC
cdr3_aa: CASSEEVAYTF

v_call: TRBV6-1
d_call: TRBD2
j_call: TRBJ2-7
clone_size: NA
cdr3_nt: TGTGCCAGCAGTGAAAGGAGCGGGGGGACCGAGCAGTACTTC
cdr3_aa: CASSERSGGTEQYF

v_call: TRBV7-9
d_call: NA
j_call: TRBJ2-1
clone_size: NA
cdr3_nt: TGTGCCAGCAGCTTAGGGGGGGAGTACAATGAGCAGTTCTTC
cdr3_aa: CASSLGGEYNEQFF

v_call: TRBV9
d_call: NA
j_call: TRBJ1-5
clone_size: NA
cdr3_nt: TGTGCCAGCAGCGTCAAGGACAGTTCGGAAATTAGCAATCAGCCCCAGCATTTT
cdr3_aa: CASSVKDSSEISNQPQHF

v_call: TRBV10-2
d_call: NA
j_call: TRBJ1-5
clone_size: NA
cdr3_nt: TGCGCCAGCAGTGAGATTACAGGCTCACAGCCCCAGCATTTT
cdr3_aa: CASSEITGSQPQHF

v_call: TRBV18
d_call: NA
j_call: TRBJ1-5
clone_size: NA
cdr3_nt: TGTGCCAGCTCACCGTATCCCGGTCAGCCCCAGCATTTT
cdr3_aa: CASSPYPGQPQHF

v_call: TRBV12-3/TRBV12-4
d_call: NA
j_call: TRBJ1-1
clone_size: many
cdr3_nt: TGTGCCAGCAGGGGGACAATCGAAGCTTTCTTT
cdr3_aa: CASRGTIEAFF

v_call: TRBV19
d_call: NA
j_call: TRBJ1-5
clone_size: few
cdr3_nt: TGTGCCACCACGGGAAAGGGCACATATAGCAATCAGCCCCAGCATTTT
cdr3_aa: CATTGKGTYSNQPQHF

v_call: TRBV7-9
d_call: NA
j_call: TRBJ1-6
clone_size: NA
cdr3_nt: TGTGCCAGCAGCGACCAGGTTAATTCACCCCTCCACTTT
cdr3_aa: CASSDQVNSPLHF

v_call: TRBV27
d_call: NA
j_call: TRBJ1-2
clone_size: NA
cdr3_nt: TGTGCCAGCAGTTTTCAAGGAGTAAGACATGGCTACACCTTC
cdr3_aa: CASSFQGVRHGYTF

v_call: TRBV13
d_call: NA
j_call: TRBJ1-3
clone_size: NA
cdr3_nt: TGTGCCAGCAGCTTTGTTAGGGGGTACTCTGGAAACACCATATATTTT
cdr3_aa: CASSFVRGYSGNTIYF

v_call: TRBV7-3
d_call: TRBD1
j_call: TRBJ1-5
clone_size: few
cdr3_nt: TGTGCCAGCAGCGCCGGGACAGGCAGCCCCCAGCATTTT
cdr3_aa: CASSAGTGSPQHF

v_call: TRBV7-9
d_call: NA
j_call: TRBJ1-1
clone_size: NA
cdr3_nt: TGTGCCCACAACCCACAACAGGCCGCTAGTCGTACTGAAGCTTTCTTT
cdr3_aa: CAHNPQQAASRTEAFF

v_call: TRBV12-3/TRBV12-4
d_call: NA
j_call: TRBJ1-2
clone_size: NA
cdr3_nt: TGTGCCAGCGGTAGGGGGGGGATCAGTGGCTACACCTTC
cdr3_aa: CASGRGGISGYTF

v_call: TRBV7-9
d_call: NA
j_call: TRBJ2-7
clone_size: once
cdr3_nt: TGTGCCAGCAGCTTATCGGACAGTACCCCCTACTACGAGCAGTACTTC
cdr3_aa: CASSLSDSTPYYEQYF

v_call: TRBV3-1/TRBV3-2
d_call: NA
j_call: TRBJ2-5
clone_size: NA
cdr3_nt: TGTGCCAGCACCCCCCAGTGGGGGGGCCGCGAGACCCAGTACTTC
cdr3_aa: CASTPQWGGRETQYF

v_call: TRBV5-6
d_call: NA
j_call: TRBJ2-1
clone_size: NA
cdr3_nt: TGTGCCAGCGGAAGTACGGGGAATGAGCAGTTCTTC
cdr3_aa: CASGSTGNEQFF

v_call: TRBV9
d_call: NA
j_call: TRBJ1-4
clone_size: NA
cdr3_nt: TGTGCCAGCAGCGGCCGCGGGGCTCAGAATGAAAAACTGTTTTTT
cdr3_aa: CASSGRGAQNEKLFF

v_call: TRBV30
d_call: NA
j_call: TRBJ1-2
clone_size: NA
cdr3_nt: TGTGCCTGGAAGGGAGGGGCGAGGAGCTATGGCTACACCTTC
cdr3_aa: CAWKGGARSYGYTF

v_call: TRBV2
d_call: TRBD1
j_call: TRBJ2-7
clone_size: NA
cdr3_nt: TGTGCCAGCAGAGACAGGGGACCATCCTACGAGCAGTACTTC
cdr3_aa: CASRDRGPSYEQYF

v_call: TRBV30
d_call: NA
j_call: TRBJ1-2
clone_size: NA
cdr3_nt: TGTGCCTGGAGTCCTTCCCTCAGGGTGTACTATGGCTACACCTTC
cdr3_aa: CAWSPSLRVYYGYTF

v_call: TRBV27
d_call: NA
j_call: TRBJ2-1
clone_size: NA
cdr3_nt: TGTGCCAGCAGTTTAGAGGGCAGGGGAAGGGATGAGCAGTTCTTC
cdr3_aa: CASSLEGRGRDEQFF

v_call: TRBV5-5
d_call: TRBD1
j_call: TRBJ2-7
clone_size: NA
cdr3_nt: TGTGCCAGCAGCCGGGACAGCATATACGAGCAGTACTTC
cdr3_aa: CASSRDSIYEQYF

v_call: TRBV10-3
d_call: TRBD1
j_call: TRBJ1-2
clone_size: NA
cdr3_nt: TGTGCCATCAGTTCACGACAGGGCGGCCTTTATGGCTACACCTTC
cdr3_aa: CAISSRQGGLYGYTF

v_call: TRBV10-2
d_call: TRBD1
j_call: TRBJ2-7
clone_size: NA
cdr3_nt: TGCGCCAATACACAGGGGGCCTGGTCCTACGAGCAGTACTTC
cdr3_aa: CANTQGAWSYEQYF